Each of the 13 T cell receptor beta chains below was sequenced from the same sample in a study of cytomegalovirus exposure and HLA in healthy donors. PCR employed 60 Vbeta and 13 Jbeta primers. The repertoire was sequenced with immunoSEQ multiplex PCR; TCRdb's copy has only in-frame clones and lacks some. The table records some 190,000 clones, 75% to 90% of them present only once. The source material was PBMCs. All receptors come from a young man in good health and CMV-seronegative.

The V and J genes are TRBV7-2 and TRBJ1-4; D is possibly TRBD1 (5 bases). V was pared by 0 bases and J by 6 bases, with 8 bases between. Germline V lookup: CDR1 SGHTA, CDR2 FQGNSA. The CDR3 is 14 residues long. This CDR3 reads CASSLARADEKLFF. The CDR3 DNA follows: TGTGCCAGCAGCTTAGCCAGGGCGGATGAAAAACTGTTTTTT.

The chain carries TRBV2 and TRBJ2-3, with 7 nucleotides matching TRBD1. V trimming: 5 bases; J trimming: 2 bases; junction bases outside the gene matches: 4. Germline V CDR1 and CDR2: SNHLY, FYNNEI. CDR3 size: 14 residues. CDR3 sequence: CASSSTGITDTQYF. The CDR3 DNA follows: TGTGCCAGCAGTTCGACAGGGATCACAGATACGCAGTATTTT.

The chain combines TRBV7-2 with TRBJ1-2, with TRBD1 matching over 7 bases. Trimming cost V 6 bases and J 2 bases; bases outside gene matches: 3. This CDR3 has 13 residues. Germline V gives CDR1 SGHTA, CDR2 FQGNSA. This chain's CDR3 is CASRGGQNYGYTF. The CDR3 nucleotides read TGTGCCAGCAGGGGGGGACAGAACTATGGCTACACCTTC. The full variable domain, completed using reference TRBV7-2 and TRBJ1-2, is GAGVSQSPSNKVTEKGKDVELRCDPISGHTALYWYRQSLGQGLEFLIYFQGNSAPDKSGLPSDRFSAERTGGSVSTLTIQRTQQEDSAVYLCASRGGQNYGYTFGSGTRLTVV.

The chain links TRBV6-8 to TRBJ1-2; a possible D gene is TRBD1 (5 bases). Per the germline V gene, CDR1 is MNHGY and CDR2 is SAAAGT. This CDR3 is built from 20 residues. V lost 6 bases, J lost 4 bases, and 33 bases lay in between. This chain's CDR3 is CASRRLRPGGLRRLPYGYTF. CDR3 sequence (DNA): TGTGCCAGCAGACGCCTCCGGCCGGGGGGTTTACGGAGGTTACCCTATGGCTACACCTTC.

The gene calls are TRBV5-1 and TRBJ2-1; 10 bases fit TRBD2. Germline trimming cut 7 bases from V and 7 bases from J; bases unmatched to any gene: 8. The CDR3 covers 14 residues. CDR1 and CDR2 from the germline V gene are SGHRS and YFSETQ. CDR3: CASRTSGINNEQFF. The CDR3 nucleotides are TGCGCCAGCCGTACTAGCGGGATAAATAATGAGCAGTTCTTC.

This clone was found a few times. The chain is built from TRBV19 and TRBJ1-1; 11 bases line up with TRBD1. Trimming cost V 5 bases and J 0 bases; bases outside gene matches: 5. The CDR3 sequence is 16 residues long. Germline loops: CDR1 LNHDA, CDR2 SQIVND (reference sequence). Here the CDR3 reads CASSEDRGHMNTEAFF. The CDR3 DNA reads TGTGCCAGTAGTGAGGACAGGGGGCACATGAACACTGAAGCTTTCTTT.

On this clone itself: The junction does not match germline at one end; this may be a read error. The chain has TRBV5-4 and TRBJ2-4; 9 nucleotides agree with TRBD1. The CDR3 is 18 residues long. From germline, CDR1 is SGHNT and CDR2 YYREEE (reference sequence). CDR3 nucleotide sequence: TGTGCCAGCAGCTCCGACCCCAACAGGGGGCTGGTCAAAAACAGTCAGTACTTC. The encoded protein is CASSSDPNRGLVKNSQYF.

V and J are TRBV18 and TRBJ1-4; 7 bases are a match to TRBD1. J lost 3 bases, V lost 7 bases, and 2 bases had no gene match. The CDR3 runs 13 residues. Germline V gene lookup returns CDR1 KGHSH and CDR2 LQKENI. The CDR3 reads CASYRGANEKLFF. The CDR3, as DNA: TGTGCCAGCTACAGGGGAGCTAATGAAAAACTGTTTTTT.

The rearrangement links TRBV27 to TRBJ1-2, with no clear D. This CDR3 is 15 amino acids long. The ends were cut back, 3 bases at V and 5 bases at J, with 16 bases in the middle. Per germline, CDR1 MNHEY and CDR2 SMNVEV (reference sequence). The CDR3 sequence: CASSFRPPEQYGYTF. In DNA, the CDR3 is TGTGCCAGCAGTTTTAGACCACCTGAACAGTATGGCTACACCTTC.

The V call is TRBV7-2, the J call TRBJ2-5; TRBD2 matches 7 bases. The junction had 6 bases not matched to a gene; V was cut back by 1 base and J by 1 base. CDR1 SGHTA and CDR2 FQGNSA come from the germline V gene. The CDR3 is 16 residues long. The CDR3 region is CASSLGNLAGQETQYF. CDR3 bases: TGTGCCAGCAGCTTAGGGAATTTAGCGGGCCAAGAGACCCAGTACTTC.

The V gene is TRBV29-1, the J gene TRBJ1-2; 10 bases fit TRBD1. V was clipped by 6 bases and J by 8 bases; unmatched bases: 9. Looked up from germline, CDR1 is SQVTM and CDR2 is ANQGSEA. The CDR3 has 13 residues. This CDR3 reads CSVQTGGATGYTF. The CDR3 DNA sequence: TGCAGCGTCCAGACAGGGGGCGCGACCGGCTACACCTTC.

This chain uses TRBV7-9 with TRBJ2-3; 14 bases fit TRBD2. Trimming removed 3 bases from V and 7 bases from J; junction bases left unmatched: 3. The CDR3 length is 15 residues. Germline CDR1 is SEHNR and CDR2 is FQNEAQ (reference sequence). CDR3 region: CASSLGLAGVHTQYF. CDR3 coding DNA: TGTGCCAGCAGCTTGGGACTAGCGGGAGTACATACGCAGTATTTT.

The chain uses TRBV5-1 and TRBJ2-5, with TRBD1 matching 11 bases. The DNA end is more similar to TRBJ2-7, so the J call may be wrong. This CDR3 has 13 amino acids. Germline CDR1 and CDR2: SGHRS and YFSETQ. The CDR3 loop reads CASSGTGGYEQYF. CDR3 bases: TGCGCCAGCAGCGGGACAGGGGGTTACGAGCAGTACTTC.